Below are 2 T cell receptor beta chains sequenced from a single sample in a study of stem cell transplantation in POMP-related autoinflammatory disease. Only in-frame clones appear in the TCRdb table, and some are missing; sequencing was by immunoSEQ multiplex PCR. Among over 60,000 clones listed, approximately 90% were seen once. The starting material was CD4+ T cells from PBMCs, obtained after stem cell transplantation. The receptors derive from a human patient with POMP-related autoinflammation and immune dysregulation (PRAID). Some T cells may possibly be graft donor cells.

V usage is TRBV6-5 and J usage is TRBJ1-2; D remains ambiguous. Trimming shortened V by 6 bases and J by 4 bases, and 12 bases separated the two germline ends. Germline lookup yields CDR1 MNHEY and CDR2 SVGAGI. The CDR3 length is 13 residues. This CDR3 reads CASRVGRTYGYTF. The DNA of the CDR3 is TGTGCCAGCAGGGTCGGACGGACCTATGGCTACACCTTC.

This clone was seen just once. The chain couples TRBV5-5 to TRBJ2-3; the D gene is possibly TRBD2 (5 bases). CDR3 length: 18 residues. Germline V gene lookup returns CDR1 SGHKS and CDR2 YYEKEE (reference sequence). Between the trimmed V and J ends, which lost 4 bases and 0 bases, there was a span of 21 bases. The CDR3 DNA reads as TGTGCCAGCAGCCAGAGGGTCTATGCGGGCTTGAGCACAGATACGCAGTATTTT. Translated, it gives CASSQRVYAGLSTDTQYF.